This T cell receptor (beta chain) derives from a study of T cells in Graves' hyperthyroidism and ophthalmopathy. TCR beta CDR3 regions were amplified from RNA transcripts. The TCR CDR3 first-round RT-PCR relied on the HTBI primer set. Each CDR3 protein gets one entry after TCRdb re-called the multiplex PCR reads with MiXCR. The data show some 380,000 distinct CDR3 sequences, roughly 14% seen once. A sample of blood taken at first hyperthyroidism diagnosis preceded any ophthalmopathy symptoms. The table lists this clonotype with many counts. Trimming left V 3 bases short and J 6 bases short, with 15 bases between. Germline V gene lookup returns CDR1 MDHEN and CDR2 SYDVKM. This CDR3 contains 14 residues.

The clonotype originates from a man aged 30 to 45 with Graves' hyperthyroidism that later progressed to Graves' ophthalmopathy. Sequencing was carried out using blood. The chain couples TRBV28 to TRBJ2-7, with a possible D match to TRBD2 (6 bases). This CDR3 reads CASSLVEGRTEQYF. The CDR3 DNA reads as TGTGCCAGCAGTTTGGTGGAGGGGCGAACCGAGCAGTACTTC.